This paragraph covers one T cell receptor beta chain sequence. The target antigen is unknown. This sample is part of a study of CD8+ T cells in alopecia areata. The length of the CDR3 is 13 residues. Trimming took 4 bases from V and 1 from J, leaving 10 bases between them. The germline gives CDR1 SQVTM, CDR2 ANQGSEA. Both peripheral blood and punch biopsies of lesional scalp skin were obtained from patients who had alopecia areata. Broader study findings: Higher clonality than in normal scalp was seen in lesional scalp, especially alopecia totalis/universalis. Sequences from scalp samples also cover resident alphabeta T cells of normal skin.

The authors extracted RNA and reverse transcribed it into cDNA as the sequencing template. The data were produced by immunoSEQ multiplex PCR, yet TCRdb's version contains in-frame clones alone and is incomplete. This table has about 140,000 clones, about 47% appearing once. The sequenced sample was CD4+ T cells sorted from blood, obtained at week 0. The chain recombines TRBV29-1 with TRBJ2-5; D is unclear. This TCR was sampled from a human donor with alopecia areata. The CDR3 is CSVASAVQETQYF. In DNA form, the CDR3 reads TGCAGCGTTGCTTCCGCGGTCCAAGAGACCCAGTACTTC.